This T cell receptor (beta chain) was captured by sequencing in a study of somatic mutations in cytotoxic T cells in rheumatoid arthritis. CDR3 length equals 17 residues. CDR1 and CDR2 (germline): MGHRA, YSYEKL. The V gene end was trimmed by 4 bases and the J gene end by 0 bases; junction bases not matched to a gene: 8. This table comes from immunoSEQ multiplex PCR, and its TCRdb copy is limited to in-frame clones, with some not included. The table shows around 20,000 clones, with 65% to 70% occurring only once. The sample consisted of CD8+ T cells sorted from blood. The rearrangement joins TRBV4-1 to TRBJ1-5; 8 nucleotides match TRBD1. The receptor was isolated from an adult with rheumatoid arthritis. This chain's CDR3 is CASSLFDRGLSNQPQHF. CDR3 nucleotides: TGCGCCAGCAGCCTTTTCGACAGGGGACTTAGCAATCAGCCCCAGCATTTT.